These 32 T cell receptor beta chains share one sample of origin, sequenced in a study of T cells in Graves' hyperthyroidism and ophthalmopathy. RNA transcripts provided the source from which TCR beta CDR3 regions were amplified. The HTBI primer set was used in a first-round RT-PCR of the TCR CDR3. TCRdb re-called the multiplex PCR reads through MiXCR, storing one row per CDR3 protein. The data show 450,000 to 700,000 distinct CDR3 sequences, with about half seen just once and 15% to 20% held by the top ten. The sequencing input was peripheral blood or thyroid tissue (not recorded which). All receptors come from an adult woman with Graves' disease, either hyperthyroidism or ophthalmopathy (not recorded which).

With regard to this clonotype: One junction end does not reproduce the germline sequence, and a read error may be involved. This chain uses TRBV10-3 with TRBJ2-7; possibly TRBD1 for D (6 bases). This CDR3 has 13 amino acids. Germline-derived CDR1 and CDR2 are ENHRY and SYGVKD. CDR3 loop: CAINADSSYEQYF. The CDR3 nucleotides are TGTGCCATCAATGCGGACAGCTCCTACGAGCAGTACTTT.

This clonotype was detected ten times or more. The V call is TRBV7-8, the J call TRBJ2-5, with 7 bases identical to TRBD1. Germline CDR1 SGHVS, CDR2 FQNEAQ. This CDR3 is 16 amino acids long. V was clipped by 4 bases and J by 4 bases; unmatched bases: 12. DNA of the CDR3: TGTGCCAGCAGCTCAAGCGACAGGGCCGTCAGAGAGACCCAGTACTTC. Amino acid sequence: CASSSSDRAVRETQYF.

This chain links TRBV6-5 with TRBJ2-7; D is uncertain. Germline V gene data show CDR1 as MNHEY and CDR2 as SVGAGI. Trimming removed 0 bases from V and 3 bases from J, with 6 bases in between. The CDR3 is 13 residues long. Written as DNA, the CDR3 is TGTGCCAGCAGTTACTCACAGAACTACGAGCAGTACTTC. This translates into CASSYSQNYEQYF.

The rearrangement uses TRBV5-1 and TRBJ2-5; weak D call: TRBD1 (5 bases). The CDR3 extends over 14 amino acids. CDR1 is SGHRS, CDR2 YFSETQ, per germline. Trimming left V 2 bases short and J 7 bases short, with 15 bases between. CDR3: CASSFGFRQGTQYF. CDR3 in DNA: TGCGCCAGCAGCTTTGGGTTTCGCCAGGGGACCCAGTACTTC.

J is TRBJ1-6 and V is TRBV20-1, with a possible D match to TRBD1 (5 bases). The CDR3 runs 13 residues. CDR1 and CDR2 (germline): DFQATT, SNEGSKA (reference sequence). Trimming removed 0 bases at V and 8 bases at J, with 8 bases between. The CDR3 here is CSAREGGYSPLHF. In DNA form, the CDR3 reads TGCAGTGCTAGAGAGGGGGGTTATTCACCCCTCCACTTT.

This clonotype was detected ten times or more. J is TRBJ1-1 and V is TRBV11-2, with a possible D match to TRBD1 (5 bases). In germline, CDR1 is SGHAT, CDR2 FQNNGV. This CDR3 has 15 amino acids. Trimming removed 4 bases from V and 1 base from J, with 13 bases in between. The CDR3, as DNA: TGTGCCAGCAGCTCCTCCGGACAAGGGAACACTGAAGCTTTCTTT. Translating it yields CASSSSGQGNTEAFF.

This clonotype was picked up many times. This CDR3 reads CASSLHRDVGNQPQHF. CDR3 bases: TGCGCCAGCAGCTTGCACAGGGATGTGGGCAATCAGCCCCAGCATTTT. The chain is built from TRBV5-1 and TRBJ1-5; tentatively, D is TRBD1 (6 bases). CDR1 SGHRS and CDR2 YFSETQ come from the germline V gene. V shed 1 base and J shed 2 bases, with 13 bases lying between them. CDR3 size: 16 residues.

The V gene is TRBV19, the J gene TRBJ2-6; no clear D. The CDR3 totals 15 residues. The germline gives CDR1 LNHDA, CDR2 SQIVND (reference sequence). V was pared by 9 bases and J by 2 bases, with 14 bases between. The chain's CDR3 is CASVERNTGANVLTF. The CDR3 bases are TGTGCCAGCGTAGAGAGAAACACTGGGGCCAACGTCCTGACTTTC.

The chain employs TRBV7-9 and TRBJ1-6, with 12 bases that match TRBD1. CDR1 SEHNR and CDR2 FQNEAQ come from the germline V gene (reference sequence). Trimming cost V 4 bases and J 10 bases; bases outside gene matches: 8. This CDR3 is 16 amino acids long. DNA for the CDR3: TGTGCCAGCAGCTCCGGGACAGGGGGCGCCTCATCACCCCTCCACTTT. Amino acid sequence: CASSSGTGGASSPLHF.

On this clonotype itself: The CDR3 end shows no conserved phenylalanine or tryptophan, and so a read error is likely. No DNA is shown, since the ends of the CDR3 on it are uncertain; the CDR3 is the one TCRdb lists. This sequence joins TRBV4-1 and TRBJ1-6. Germline values: CDR1 MGHRA, CDR2 YSYEKL. Inclusive of both ends, the CDR3 amounts to 8 amino acids. CDR3 amino acids: CASSQLFR.

The rearrangement joins TRBV5-4 to TRBJ1-2, with TRBD1 as a possible D gene (5 bases). The V gene lost 5 bases and the J gene lost 0 bases, with 26 bases spanning the gap. Germline V gives CDR1 SGHNT, CDR2 YYREEE (reference sequence). CDR3 length equals 19 residues. CDR3 bases: TGTGCCAGCAGTCCGACCAGGGTCACCAGAAGAGGAGCTAACTATGGCTACACCTTC. Translation gives CASSPTRVTRRGANYGYTF.

At least ten counts were recorded for this clonotype. This chain uses TRBV12-3 or TRBV12-4 with TRBJ1-6, with D possibly TRBD1 on 6 matching bases. The CDR3 totals 14 residues. The ends were cut back, 1 base at V and 10 bases at J, with 11 bases in the middle. CDR3 sequence: CASSLVRQDSPLHF. CDR3 nucleotides: TGTGCCAGCAGTTTAGTGAGACAGGACTCACCCCTCCACTTT.

Regarding this clonotype: Compared with germline, one end of the junction differs, possibly owing to a read error. The rearrangement uses TRBV7-8 and TRBJ1-1, with 7 bases identical to TRBD1. Germline V CDR1 and CDR2: SGHVS, FQNEAQ. The CDR3 is 14 residues long. The CDR3 region has the DNA TGTGCCAGCAGCTTATACCGGGACAGAATAAAAGCTCTCTTT. It translates to CASSLYRDRIKALF.

In its sample, this clonotype was seen many times. The rearrangement links TRBV5-1 to TRBJ1-2; no definite D call. V was clipped by 0 bases and J by 4 bases, with 10 bases between them. Germline CDR1 and CDR2: SGHRS and YFSETQ. The CDR3 contains 14 residues. The CDR3 region has the DNA TGCGCCAGCAGCTTGGTGGGCAGCTCCTATGGCTACACCTTC. Its protein is CASSLVGSSYGYTF. Supplemented by reference TRBV5-1 and TRBJ1-2, the full variable domain reads KAGVTQTPRYLIKTRGQQVTLSCSPISGHRSVSWYQQTPGQGLQFLFEYFSETQRNKGNFPGRFSGRQFSNSRSEMNVSTLELGDSALYLCASSLVGSSYGYTFGSGTRLTVV.

This clonotype was detected ten times or more. This sequence joins TRBV20-1 and TRBJ2-7; no reliable D call. Looked up from germline, CDR1 is DFQATT and CDR2 is SNEGSKA (reference sequence). The CDR3 has 13 amino acids. Trimming stripped 8 bases from V and 0 bases from J, with 14 bases between. The CDR3 coding sequence is TGCAGTACTGACGGGCGGAGCTCCTACGAGCAGTACTTC. Protein product: CSTDGRSSYEQYF.

The V gene is TRBV7-2, the J gene TRBJ1-1; D remains unclear. V shed 4 bases and J shed 4 bases, with 16 bases lying between them. There are 15 residues in the CDR3. The V gene's germline CDR1 is SGHTA and CDR2 FQGNSA. CDR3: CASSSTPSGSTEAFF. CDR3 bases: TGTGCCAGCAGCTCGACCCCCTCTGGGAGCACTGAAGCTTTCTTT.

The rearrangement joins TRBV24-1 to TRBJ2-5; the D gene could be TRBD1 or TRBD2 (5 bases each). Trimming shortened V by 3 bases and J by 4 bases, and 14 bases separated the two germline ends. The CDR3 spans 15 residues. Germline CDR1 KGHDR, CDR2 SFDVKD. The CDR3 reads CATSDPSRGSETQYF. The CDR3 bases are TGTGCCACCAGTGATCCTTCGAGGGGATCAGAGACCCAGTACTTC.

This clonotype was recorded at least ten times. The chain uses TRBV14 and TRBJ2-7; 8 bases match TRBD1. Germline CDR1 is SGHDN and CDR2 is FVKESK. V lost 4 bases and J lost 5; bases outside the gene matches: 10. CDR3 length: 15 amino acids. In DNA form, the CDR3 reads TGTGCCAGCAGCCTACACCGGGACAGGTCGGACGAGCAGTACTTC. Its translation is CASSLHRDRSDEQYF. Full variable domain (missing parts from reference TRBV14 and TRBJ2-7): EAGVTQFPSHSVIEKGQTVTLRCDPISGHDNLYWYRRVMGKEIKFLLHFVKESKQDESGMPNNRFLAERTGGTYSTLKVQPAELEDSGVYFCASSLHRDRSDEQYFGPGTRLTVT.

This clonotype was counted a single time. The rearrangement joins TRBV2 to TRBJ1-5; D is uncertain. Germline V gene data show CDR1 as SNHLY and CDR2 as FYNNEI. V dropped 6 bases and J dropped 0 bases, with 6 bases sitting between them. The CDR3 has 13 residues. The CDR3 here is CASREGSNQPQHF. DNA for the CDR3: TGTGCCAGCAGGGAGGGTAGCAATCAGCCCCAGCATTTT.

The chain recombines TRBV7-2 with TRBJ2-5; D is unresolved. Germline V CDR1 and CDR2: SGHTA, FQGNSA. CDR3 size: 13 residues. V shed 6 bases and J shed 3 bases, with 11 bases lying between them. The CDR3 sequence is CASRITSKETQYF. The CDR3 nucleotides read TGTGCCAGCAGAATTACTTCAAAAGAGACCCAGTACTTC.

This clonotype was counted many times. The CDR3 sequence is CASRGYRVLQAFF. For the CDR3, the DNA is TGCGCCAGCAGGGGATACAGGGTGCTTCAAGCTTTCTTT. This chain uses TRBV10-2 with TRBJ1-1; D perhaps matches TRBD1 (6 bases). The germline CDR1 and CDR2 sequences are WSHSY and SAAADI. Trimming removed 6 bases at V and 9 bases at J, with 17 bases between. The CDR3 contains 13 residues.

This chain links TRBV29-1 with TRBJ2-7; D may be TRBD1 or TRBD2 (5 bases each). V gave up 1 base and J gave up 2 bases, with 15 bases separating them. Germline V CDR1 and CDR2: SQVTM, ANQGSEA. CDR3 length: 15 amino acids. CDR3: CSVEVRRGPTYEQYF. DNA of the CDR3: TGCAGCGTTGAAGTCCGCCGGGGCCCAACCTACGAGCAGTACTTC.

The genes are TRBV28 and TRBJ2-2; 9 nucleotides agree with TRBD2. The CDR3 runs to 15 residues. With 7 bases clipped from V and 6 bases from J, the junction kept 9 bases outside the gene matches. Germline V gene lookup returns CDR1 MDHEN and CDR2 SYDVKM. The CDR3 loop reads CASTQGAGGSGELFF. The CDR3 bases are TGTGCCAGCACCCAGGGAGCGGGAGGTTCCGGGGAGCTGTTTTTT.

V usage is TRBV7-9 and J usage is TRBJ2-5; TRBD2 matches at 13 bases. The ends lost 6 bases at V and 5 bases at J; junction bases unmatched: 9. The germline CDR1 and CDR2 sequences are SEHNR and FQNEAQ (reference sequence). This CDR3 contains 16 residues. The CDR3 DNA follows: TGTGCCAGCAGTGAACGGACTAGCGGGAGAGGTGAGACCCAGTACTTC. Translation gives CASSERTSGRGETQYF.

This clonotype was counted only a few times. J is TRBJ1-1 and V is TRBV28; tentative D call: TRBD1 (5 bases). This CDR3 region has 16 residues. The ends were cut back, 3 bases at V and 0 bases at J, with 14 bases in the middle. Germline V gene sequence: CDR1 MDHEN, CDR2 SYDVKM. The chain's CDR3 is CASSFDRRLMNTEAFF. In nucleotides, the CDR3 is TGTGCCAGCAGTTTCGACAGAAGACTCATGAACACTGAAGCTTTCTTT.

This clonotype was seen a handful of times. The rearrangement uses TRBV28 and TRBJ2-2, with 8 bases identical to TRBD2. The J segment lost 6 bases and the V segment lost 6 bases, leaving 6 bases of the junction unmatched. The CDR3 length is 14 residues. Germline V CDR1 and CDR2: MDHEN, SYDVKM. This chain's CDR3 is CASSRPGLAGELFF. The CDR3 nucleotides read TGTGCCAGCAGCCGGCCGGGACTAGCCGGGGAGCTGTTTTTT.

The J gene is TRBJ2-7, the V gene TRBV7-2; 9 bases map to TRBD1. Unmatched junction bases numbered 6, after V lost 5 bases and J lost 1 base. The CDR3 loop spans 15 amino acids. The germline V gene encodes CDR1 SGHTA and CDR2 FQGNSA. For the CDR3, the DNA is TGTGCCAGCAGCCCACAGGGGGCCATGTCCTACGAGCAGTACTTC. Protein product: CASSPQGAMSYEQYF.

This clonotype occurred many times. V and J are TRBV9 and TRBJ2-7, with D tentatively TRBD1 or TRBD2 (5 bases each). Trimming shortened V by 0 bases and J by 7 bases, and 11 bases separated the two germline ends. Germline V gives CDR1 SGDLS, CDR2 YYNGEE. CDR3 length: 13 residues. As DNA, the CDR3 is TGTGCCAGCAGCGTAGTTAGCGAGGGGGAGCAGTACTTC. Its translation is CASSVVSEGEQYF.

This clonotype was found many times. This chain links TRBV10-3 with TRBJ1-1; TRBD1 might be the D (5 bases). This CDR3 contains 12 residues. The V end lost 2 bases, the J end lost 10 bases, and 11 bases lay between the germline ends. Looked up from germline, CDR1 is ENHRY and CDR2 is SYGVKD. Written as DNA, the CDR3 is TGTGCCATCAGTGAGCCCGGGGGTATAGCTTTCTTT. Its translation is CAISEPGGIAFF.

The genes are TRBV30 and TRBJ1-5; a possible D gene is TRBD1 (5 bases). This CDR3 has 11 amino acids. Germline V gene data show CDR1 as GTSNPN and CDR2 as SVGIG (reference sequence). V was cut by 3 bases and J by 10 bases, with 10 bases left in between. The CDR3 sequence: CAWSHGAPQHF. The CDR3 DNA reads as TGTGCCTGGAGCCACGGGGCCCCCCAGCATTTT.

The chain couples TRBV19 to TRBJ1-5; 8 bases align to TRBD1. Per the germline V gene, CDR1 is LNHDA and CDR2 is SQIVND (reference sequence). The CDR3 covers 15 residues. The trim removed 2 bases at V and 6 bases at J, leaving 6 bases unmatched. CDR3 loop: CASSIRTGTGQPQHF. CDR3 bases: TGTGCCAGTAGTATAAGGACAGGGACCGGTCAGCCCCAGCATTTT.

This chain connects TRBV7-2 to TRBJ1-2; D possibly corresponds to TRBD1 (5 bases). V shed 4 bases and J shed 7 bases, with 10 bases lying between them. Per the germline V gene, CDR1 is SGHTA and CDR2 is FQGNSA. The CDR3 runs to 12 residues. DNA of the CDR3: TGTGCCAGCAGCTACCCAGGGTTTGGCTACACCTTC. It encodes CASSYPGFGYTF.